This T cell receptor (beta chain) appears in the sequencing data of a study of blood T cells in healthy people across ages. Study background: Per two T cells, template switching captured roughly one barcoded beta molecule.

Primed by a sample-barcoded 5' primer and a J-beta primer mix, a second PCR proceeded for 7 to 11 cycles. TCRdb passed the 5' RACE reads through MiXCR, listing each CDR3 protein once. The table shows more than 750,000 distinct CDR3 sequences, with almost 30% occurring only once. A minimum of 7 million PBMCs was isolated per sample. This clonotype was found many times. The sample was also reused in another study, on T cells of mothers and their children. That paper states: The sample comes from fewer than ten healthy Caucasian donors: mothers and children. Sample barcodes and 2-4 random nucleotides came from the second PCR's M1S primer.

Sequencing used blood. The clonotype comes from a woman aged 40-49 years in good health.

In nucleotides, the CDR3 is TGCAGTGCTAGAAAGGCAGCCCTAATAGGGTCCTATAATTCACCCCTCCACTTT. Translated: CSARKAALIGSYNSPLHF. The chain has TRBV20-1 and TRBJ1-6; no definite D call. CDR1 and CDR2 from the germline V gene are DFQATT and SNEGSKA (reference sequence). The CDR3 loop spans 18 amino acids. The ends were cut back, 2 bases at V and 1 base at J, with 18 bases in the middle.